This T cell receptor (beta chain) was profiled in a study of blood T cell repertoires in COVID-19. The wider study: PBMCs, B-cell-depleted T cells, or T cells were the source of the cDNA or gDNA that made up the material.

Profiled with immunoSEQ multiplex PCR; TCRdb holds only in-frame clones, not every one. The table has hundreds of thousands of clones, roughly 90% seen once. In Seattle, patients joined the study during active infection and were tracked longitudinally. V trimming: 4 bases; J trimming: 4 bases; junction bases outside the gene matches: 4. Germline assignment: CDR1 MNHEY and CDR2 SVGAGI. The CDR3 has 14 residues. The genes are TRBV6-5 and TRBJ2-7; 10 nucleotides align to TRBD2. The sequenced sample was peripheral blood. This TCR was recovered from a man aged 55 to 70 with COVID-19, enrolled during active disease. This CDR3 is CASSWLAGDYEQYF. The DNA of the CDR3 is TGTGCCAGCAGTTGGCTAGCGGGGGATTACGAGCAGTACTTC.